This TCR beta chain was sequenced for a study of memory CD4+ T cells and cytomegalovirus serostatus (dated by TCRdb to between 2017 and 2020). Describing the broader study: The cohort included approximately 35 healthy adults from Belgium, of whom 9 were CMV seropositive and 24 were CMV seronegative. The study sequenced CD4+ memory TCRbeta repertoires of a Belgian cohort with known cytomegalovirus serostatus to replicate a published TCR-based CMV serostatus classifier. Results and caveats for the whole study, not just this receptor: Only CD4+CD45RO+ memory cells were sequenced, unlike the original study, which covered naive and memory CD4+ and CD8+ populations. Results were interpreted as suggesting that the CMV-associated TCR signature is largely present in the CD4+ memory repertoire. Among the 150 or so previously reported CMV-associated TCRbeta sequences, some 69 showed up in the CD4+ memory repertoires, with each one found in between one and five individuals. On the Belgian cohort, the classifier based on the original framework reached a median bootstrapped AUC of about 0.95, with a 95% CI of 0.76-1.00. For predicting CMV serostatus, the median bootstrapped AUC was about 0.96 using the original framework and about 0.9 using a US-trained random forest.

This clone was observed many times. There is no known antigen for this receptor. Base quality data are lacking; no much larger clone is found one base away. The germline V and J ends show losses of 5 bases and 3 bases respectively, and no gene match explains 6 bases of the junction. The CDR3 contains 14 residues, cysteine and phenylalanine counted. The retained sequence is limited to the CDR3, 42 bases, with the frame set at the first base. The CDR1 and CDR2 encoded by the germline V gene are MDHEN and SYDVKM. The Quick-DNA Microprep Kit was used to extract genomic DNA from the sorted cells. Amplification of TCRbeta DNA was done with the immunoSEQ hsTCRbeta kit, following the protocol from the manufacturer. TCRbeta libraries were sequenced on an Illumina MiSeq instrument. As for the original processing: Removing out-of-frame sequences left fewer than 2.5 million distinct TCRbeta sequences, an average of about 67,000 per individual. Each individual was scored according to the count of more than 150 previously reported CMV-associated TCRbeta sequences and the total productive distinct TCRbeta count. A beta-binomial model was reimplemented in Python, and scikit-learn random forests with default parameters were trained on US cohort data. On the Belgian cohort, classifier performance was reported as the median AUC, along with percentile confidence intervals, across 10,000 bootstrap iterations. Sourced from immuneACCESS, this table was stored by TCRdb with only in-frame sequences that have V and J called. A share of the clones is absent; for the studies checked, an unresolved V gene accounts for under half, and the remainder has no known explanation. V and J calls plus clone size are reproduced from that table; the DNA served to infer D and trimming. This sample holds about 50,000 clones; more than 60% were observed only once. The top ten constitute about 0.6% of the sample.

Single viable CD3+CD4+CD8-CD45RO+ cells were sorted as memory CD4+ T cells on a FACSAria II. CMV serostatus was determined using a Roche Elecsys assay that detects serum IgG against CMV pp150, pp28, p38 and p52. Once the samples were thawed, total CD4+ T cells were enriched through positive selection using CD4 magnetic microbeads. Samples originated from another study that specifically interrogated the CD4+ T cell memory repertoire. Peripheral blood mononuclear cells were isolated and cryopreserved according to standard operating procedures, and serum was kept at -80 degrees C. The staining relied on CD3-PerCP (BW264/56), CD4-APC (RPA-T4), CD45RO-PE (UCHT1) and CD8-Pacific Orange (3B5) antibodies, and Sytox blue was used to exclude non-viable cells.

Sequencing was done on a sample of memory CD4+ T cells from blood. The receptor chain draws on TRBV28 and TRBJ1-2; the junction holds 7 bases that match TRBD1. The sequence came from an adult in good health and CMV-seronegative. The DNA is TGTGCCAGCAGTGCCACAGGGGCCCACTATGGCTACACCTTC. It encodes CASSATGAHYGYTF.